This T cell receptor beta chain originates from a study of radiotherapy plus CTLA-4 blockade in lung cancer. Study-wide points: Clones of tumor-derived TCRs expanded in blood after radiotherapy plus ipilimumab.

Germline assignment: CDR1 SGHVS and CDR2 FQNEAQ. The CDR3 extends over 18 amino acids. V lost 2 bases and J lost 2, with 21 bases in between. A word on this clone: The antigen remains unidentified.

TCRdb's table, derived via immunoSEQ multiplex PCR, lists solely in-frame clones and lacks some. The data show 75,000 to 80,000 clones, roughly 86% seen once. This receptor was taken from a human donor with non-small cell lung cancer who had stable disease on radiotherapy plus ipilimumab. The genes are TRBV7-8 and TRBJ1-2, with D possibly matching TRBD1 (5 bases). The starting material was peripheral blood, obtained from a patient treated with radiotherapy plus ipilimumab. The CDR3 protein is CASSLFRIRQHGNYGYTF. The CDR3 coding sequence is TGTGCCAGCAGCTTATTTCGGATCCGACAGCATGGAAACTATGGCTACACCTTC.